The 20 T cell receptor beta chains below come from one sample, sequenced in a study of cytomegalovirus exposure and HLA in healthy donors. Primers: 60 Vbeta forward and 13 Jbeta reverse. Measured with immunoSEQ multiplex PCR; TCRdb has only the in-frame clones, and not every one. The sample has 150,000 or so clones, about 80% seen once; the top ten hold less than 1.5%. The sequenced sample was PBMCs. The receptors shown here come from a man in his thirties or forties in good health and CMV-seropositive.

This rearrangement joins TRBV2 to TRBJ2-5; TRBD2 matches at 9 bases. V lost 1 base and J lost 2; bases outside the gene matches: 2. The CDR3 covers 15 residues. In germline, CDR1 is SNHLY, CDR2 FYNNEI. The DNA of the CDR3 is TGTGCCAGCAGTGAAGAAGCGGGGGGACAAGAGACCCAGTACTTC. Residues: CASSEEAGGQETQYF.

This sequence joins TRBV29-1 and TRBJ2-2, with 8 nucleotides matching TRBD2. The CDR3 spans 13 residues. Losses at the gene ends were 6 bases for V and 7 bases for J; bases not matched to a gene: 7. Germline CDR1 SQVTM, CDR2 ANQGSEA. The CDR3 DNA is TGCAGCGTAGCCGGGACTAGTGACGGGGAGCTGTTTTTT. This translates into CSVAGTSDGELFF.

This clone came up a few times. The CDR3 sequence is CASSPGVGAREAFF. As DNA, the CDR3 is TGTGCCAGCTCACCAGGTGTGGGGGCCCGAGAAGCTTTCTTT. The chain links TRBV18 to TRBJ1-1; a possible D gene is TRBD1 (6 bases). CDR3 size: 14 residues. The V end lost 2 bases, the J end lost 8 bases, and 15 bases lay between the germline ends. Germline CDR1 KGHSH, CDR2 LQKENI.

This clone showed up just once. J is TRBJ1-6 and V is TRBV6-5, with D perhaps TRBD1 (6 bases). Trimming removed 5 bases at V and 13 bases at J, with 15 bases between. The CDR3 loop spans 13 amino acids. Germline V gene lookup returns CDR1 MNHEY and CDR2 SVGAGI. The CDR3 reads CASSTGNPNPLHF. The CDR3, as DNA: TGTGCCAGCAGTACAGGGAACCCCAATCCCCTCCACTTT.

The rearrangement joins TRBV7-6 to TRBJ2-7, with TRBD1 matching 10 bases. The germline gives CDR1 SGHVS, CDR2 FNYEAQ. V gave up 4 bases and J gave up 5 bases; unmatched junction bases: 11. The CDR3 loop spans 16 amino acids. The CDR3 DNA reads TGTGCCAGCAGCTCCTATTCCGGGACAGGGGAACACGAGCAGTACTTC. Its translation: CASSSYSGTGEHEQYF.

The V gene is TRBV7-2, the J gene TRBJ2-5, with D tentatively TRBD2 (5 bases). Germline lookup yields CDR1 SGHTA and CDR2 FQGNSA. This CDR3 is 14 amino acids long. Trimming cost V 5 bases and J 4 bases, with 14 bases left between them. The CDR3: CASSRRSGGETQYF. The DNA of the CDR3 is TGTGCCAGCAGCCGCCGTTCCGGAGGAGAGACCCAGTACTTC.

This sequence joins TRBV5-4 and TRBJ2-7, with D possibly being TRBD1 (6 bases). The CDR3 totals 13 residues. The V end lost 2 bases, the J end lost 3 bases, and 9 bases lay between the germline ends. The V gene's germline CDR1 is SGHNT and CDR2 YYREEE (reference sequence). In DNA form, the CDR3 reads TGTGCCAGCAGCTTCGGACAGAACTACGAGCAGTACTTC. This sequence encodes CASSFGQNYEQYF.

This rearrangement joins TRBV7-9 to TRBJ1-5, with D possibly being TRBD1 (6 bases). CDR3 length: 13 residues. The germline V and J ends were trimmed by 8 bases and 5 bases, with 13 bases remaining between them. Germline V gives CDR1 SEHNR, CDR2 FQNEAQ (reference sequence). CDR3 coding DNA: TGTGCCAGCGCTAACAGGGATTATCAGCCCCAGCATTTT. It encodes CASANRDYQPQHF.

This clone has just a few counts. This chain links TRBV9 with TRBJ2-5, with 9 bases fitting TRBD2. V trimming: 0 bases; J trimming: 4 bases; junction bases outside the gene matches: 4. Germline assignment: CDR1 SGDLS and CDR2 YYNGEE. The CDR3 length is 15 residues. CDR3 residues: CASSVVGGRGETQYF. CDR3 nucleotide sequence: TGTGCCAGCAGCGTAGTTGGCGGGAGGGGAGAGACCCAGTACTTC.

The gene calls are TRBV27 and TRBJ2-6; TRBD1 is a possible D gene (5 bases). CDR3 length equals 16 residues. V gave up 4 bases and J gave up 2 bases, with 12 bases separating them. Germline V gene sequence: CDR1 MNHEY, CDR2 SMNVEV (reference sequence). The CDR3 bases are TGTGCCAGCAGTTCGTCACACAGGACTGGGGCCAACGTCCTGACTTTC. This gives the protein CASSSSHRTGANVLTF.

The chain recombines TRBV28 with TRBJ2-2, with TRBD2 matching over 14 bases. The CDR3 is 15 amino acids. CDR1 is MDHEN and CDR2 is SYDVKM in the germline V gene. The junction had 4 bases not matched to a gene; V was cut back by 8 bases and J by 5 bases. CDR3: CASHGLAGGTGELFF. In nucleotides, the CDR3 is TGTGCCAGCCACGGACTAGCGGGAGGAACCGGGGAGCTGTTTTTT.

The chain links TRBV10-3 to TRBJ2-3; D may be TRBD2 (5 bases). The CDR3 sequence is 15 residues long. Between the trimmed V and J ends, which lost 0 bases and 0 bases, there was a span of 7 bases. Germline V gene sequence: CDR1 ENHRY, CDR2 SYGVKD. This CDR3 reads CAISESGKSTDTQYF. CDR3 bases: TGTGCCATCAGTGAGTCCGGGAAAAGCACAGATACGCAGTATTTT.

As concerns this clone: Within the sample, other DNA sequences also encode this same CDR3. This chain uses TRBV18 with TRBJ2-3; 7 nucleotides match TRBD1. Germline loops: CDR1 KGHSH, CDR2 LQKENI. CDR3 length: 15 amino acids. V shed 3 bases, J shed 0 bases, and the junction held 3 bases outside the gene matches. CDR3 amino acids: CASSPSQGSTDTQYF. The CDR3 region has the DNA TGTGCCAGCTCACCCTCACAGGGGAGCACAGATACGCAGTATTTT.

This clone was seen a few times. V usage is TRBV6-1 and J usage is TRBJ1-1; D not resolved. Between the trimmed V and J ends, which lost 4 bases and 4 bases, there was a span of 7 bases. The CDR3 is made up of 12 amino acids. Germline CDR1 is MNHNS and CDR2 is SASEGT. The CDR3: CASSVEVTEAFF. DNA of the CDR3: TGTGCCAGCAGTGTGGAGGTCACTGAAGCTTTCTTT.

This clone appeared a few times. The gene calls are TRBV2 and TRBJ2-7; no definite D call. V lost 5 bases, J lost 0 bases, and 8 bases lay in between. This CDR3 region has 13 residues. Germline V gives CDR1 SNHLY, CDR2 FYNNEI. The CDR3 region has the DNA TGTGCCAGCAGTCAAAGGAGCTCCTACGAGCAGTACTTC. Its translation: CASSQRSSYEQYF.

The chain employs TRBV21-1 and TRBJ2-7; the D call in the table, TRBD1, was not verified against the DNA. TRBV21-1 is designated a pseudogene. CDR3 size: 15 residues. CDR3 sequence (DNA): TGTGCCAGCAGCAAGGACGCGGGACAGCTGTACGAGCAGTACTTC. Translated: CASSKDAGQLYEQYF.

This clone was seen once. The gene calls are TRBV28 and TRBJ1-2; D may be TRBD1 (6 bases). Germline CDR1 reads MDHEN; CDR2 reads SYDVKM. Trimming stripped 7 bases from V and 4 bases from J, with 16 bases between. The CDR3 totals 14 residues. The DNA of the CDR3 is TGTGCCAGCAAGTCCCCTACAGGGAGCTATGGCTACACCTTC. It codes for CASKSPTGSYGYTF.

V gene TRBV5-6 combines with J gene TRBJ2-3; 7 positions match TRBD1. After removal of 2 bases from V and 0 bases from J, the junction contained 6 bases not matched to a gene. Germline V gene sequence: CDR1 SGHDT, CDR2 YYEEEE. CDR3 length: 16 residues. The DNA for the CDR3 is TGTGCCAGCAGCTTCAGGGCGACAGGGAGCACAGATACGCAGTATTTT. Translating it yields CASSFRATGSTDTQYF.

The rearrangement uses TRBV9 and TRBJ2-1; maybe TRBD1 (7 bases). The CDR3 runs to 15 residues. V was cut by 0 bases and J by 4 bases, with 11 bases left in between. Germline-derived CDR1 and CDR2 are SGDLS and YYNGEE. CDR3 DNA sequence: TGTGCCAGCAGCGTAGGGAGGGGGCGTTACAATGAGCAGTTCTTC. Its protein product is CASSVGRGRYNEQFF.

This clone was counted a single time. This sequence joins TRBV5-4 and TRBJ2-1; TRBD2 is a possible D gene (7 bases). CDR1 SGHNT and CDR2 YYREEE come from the germline V gene (reference sequence). This CDR3 has 14 residues. V lost 4 bases and J lost 3, with 11 bases in between. The chain's CDR3 is CASSERGGYNEQFF. The CDR3 DNA is TGTGCCAGCAGCGAGAGGGGGGGCTACAATGAGCAGTTCTTC.